This T cell receptor (beta chain) came from a study of PD-L1 blockade in urothelial cancer. Across the study: Blood underwent analysis 3 weeks (second dose) and 6 weeks after treatment began. Blood-derived samples held a median 141,255 T cells. General observations from the study: Better survival was predicted when blood TCR clonality before treatment fell below the median.

Time point here: pretreatment peripheral blood. Locally advanced or metastatic urothelial carcinoma affected the patients. Germline-derived CDR1 and CDR2 are SEHNR and FQNEAQ (reference sequence). CDR3 length: 16 amino acids. Trimming took off 5 bases at V and 1 base at J, with 17 bases between the two ends. On this clone itself: Its specificity is unknown.

The protocol was immunoSEQ multiplex PCR, while the TCRdb copy is restricted to in-frame clones and leaves out a portion. The sample shows roughly 90,000 clones, around 90% of them seen only once. The sequences come from PBMCs, collected around atezolizumab (anti-PD-L1) treatment. V and J are TRBV7-9 and TRBJ1-2; D may be TRBD1 (6 bases). This receptor was obtained from a woman older than 75 with urothelial cancer. CDR3 in amino acids: CASSHVGAGDNYGYTF. The CDR3 nucleotides are TGTGCCAGCAGCCATGTGGGGGCCGGAGATAACTATGGCTACACCTTC.